The 28 T cell receptor beta chains below all came from one sample that was sequenced in a study of vaccination effects on CD4 cells after COVID-19. Measured with immunoSEQ multiplex PCR; TCRdb has only the in-frame clones, and not every one. The sample contains fewer than 35,000 clones, 72% of which appear only once. Viral peptide pool expansion of antigen-specific CD4+ T cells preceded sequencing in the ViraFEST assay. Culture proceeded for approximately 9 days, and CD4+ T cells were then isolated. Infection with SARS-CoV-2 occurred in the person between March and December 2020, and PCR confirmed it. These receptors have no identified antigens. This specimen was CD4+ T cells from PBMCs cultured with a peptide pool, taken before COVID-19 vaccination. The receptors shown here come from a human donor who had a prior SARS-CoV-2 infection.

The chain couples TRBV5-1 to TRBJ2-7; 10 bases are a match to TRBD1. Germline V gene data show CDR1 as SGHRS and CDR2 as YFSETQ. The V segment lost 4 bases and the J segment 2 bases; nucleotides outside the gene matches: 9. This CDR3 is built from 16 residues. CDR3 DNA sequence: TGCGCCAGCAGCCTCCTCCCCGGGACAGGGGCCTACGAGCAGTACTTC. It codes for CASSLLPGTGAYEQYF.

This chain connects TRBV5-1 to TRBJ1-2; the D is unclear. The germline V gene encodes CDR1 SGHRS and CDR2 YFSETQ. V was trimmed by 2 bases and J by 4 bases, leaving 6 bases between them. This CDR3 has 12 amino acids. Here the CDR3 DNA reads TGCGCCAGCAGCTTTTCAGGCTATGGCTACACCTTC. Translating it yields CASSFSGYGYTF.

The V and J genes are TRBV2 and TRBJ1-1; TRBD1 matches at 8 bases. Germline V gives CDR1 SNHLY, CDR2 FYNNEI. This CDR3 spans 14 amino acids. Trimming took 8 bases from V and 2 from J; bases not matched to a gene: 7. CDR3 DNA: TGTGCCAGCCACATTCAGGGGGCAAACACTGAAGCTTTCTTT. Protein product: CASHIQGANTEAFF.

The rearrangement joins TRBV11-2 to TRBJ1-6, with D hard to call. Per the germline V gene, CDR1 is SGHAT and CDR2 is FQNNGV. The V end was cut by 1 base, the J end by 10 bases, with 11 bases between. This CDR3 region has 14 residues. CDR3 sequence reads: CASSLVGGGSPLHF. The CDR3 DNA is TGTGCCAGCAGCTTAGTTGGCGGTGGGTCACCCCTCCACTTT.

This chain links TRBV27 with TRBJ1-6; D remains unclear. From germline, CDR1 is MNHEY and CDR2 SMNVEV (reference sequence). Trimming left V 7 bases short and J 9 bases short, with 13 bases between. This CDR3 region has 13 residues. The CDR3 is CASTYTFGSPLHF. The CDR3 DNA reads TGTGCCAGCACCTACACATTTGGTTCACCCCTCCACTTT.

This clone has just a few counts. V gene TRBV29-1 combines with J gene TRBJ1-4, with D perhaps matching TRBD1 (5 bases). Trimming stripped 6 bases from V and 4 bases from J, with 18 bases between. The length of the CDR3 is 15 residues. The germline V gene encodes CDR1 SQVTM and CDR2 ANQGSEA. The CDR3 DNA reads as TGCAGCGTCTCGGGGACGGGTTCGGGTAATGAAAAACTGTTTTTT. This encodes CSVSGTGSGNEKLFF.

The V call is TRBV5-4, the J call TRBJ2-1; the match to TRBD2 covers 8 bases. The junction had 9 bases not matched to a gene; V was cut back by 4 bases and J by 3 bases. Germline values: CDR1 SGHNT, CDR2 YYREEE (reference sequence). The CDR3 has 16 residues. CDR3 amino acids: CASSRGGLAGYNEQFF. CDR3 coding DNA: TGTGCCAGCAGCCGGGGAGGGCTAGCGGGCTACAATGAGCAGTTCTTC.

The J gene is TRBJ1-4, the V gene TRBV2; the D is unclear. Germline V gene lookup returns CDR1 SNHLY and CDR2 FYNNEI. Deletions cut 3 bases from V and 5 bases from J, with 10 bases between. The CDR3 consists of 14 residues. The CDR3 sequence is CASSDRTTNEKLFF. The CDR3 DNA is TGTGCCAGCAGTGACAGGACCACGAATGAAAAACTGTTTTTT.

CDR3 coding DNA: TGTGCCAGCAGCGTAGAACTAGCGGGCACCGGGGAGCTGTTTTTT. Its protein product is CASSVELAGTGELFF. The chain joins TRBV9 to TRBJ2-2, with TRBD2 matching 9 bases. The V segment lost 0 bases and the J segment 4 bases; nucleotides outside the gene matches: 1. Looked up from germline, CDR1 is SGDLS and CDR2 is YYNGEE. There are 15 residues in the CDR3.

This clone was recorded only once. V gene TRBV10-3 combines with J gene TRBJ2-1; TRBD1 agrees at 10 bases. The CDR3 totals 15 residues. V dropped 5 bases and J dropped 6; count of bases not matched to a gene: 7. Germline loops: CDR1 ENHRY, CDR2 SYGVKD. In nucleotides, the CDR3 is TGTGCCATCAGTCAAAGACAGGGGGCAAGCAATGAGCAGTTCTTC. Amino acid sequence: CAISQRQGASNEQFF.

The J gene is TRBJ1-1, the V gene TRBV12-3 or TRBV12-4; D not certain. The CDR3 sequence is 13 residues long. V was clipped by 3 bases and J by 3 bases, with 8 bases between them. CDR3 loop: CASSLNGHTEAFF. CDR3 sequence (DNA): TGTGCCAGCAGTTTGAACGGCCACACTGAAGCTTTCTTT.

The chain carries TRBV2 and TRBJ1-3, with TRBD1 as a possible D gene (5 bases). This CDR3 is built from 14 residues. Germline V gene data show CDR1 as SNHLY and CDR2 as FYNNEI. V lost 11 bases, J lost 2 bases, and 16 bases lay in between. For the CDR3, the DNA is TGTGCCTCAACTTTTGGGGGGGCTGGAAACACCATATATTTT. Protein product: CASTFGGAGNTIYF.

This clone has a single count. V gene TRBV7-2 combines with J gene TRBJ1-1; no reliable D call. CDR1 and CDR2 from the germline V gene are SGHTA and FQGNSA. The CDR3 loop spans 15 amino acids. Trimming took 0 bases from V and 7 from J, leaving 15 bases between them. The DNA for the CDR3 is TGTGCCAGCAGCTTAGCCCAACAATGGACCGTTGAAGCTTTCTTT. It encodes CASSLAQQWTVEAFF.

This clone was recorded a few times. V is TRBV5-1 and J is TRBJ1-2, with TRBD1 matching 8 bases. The CDR3 has 14 amino acids. With 2 bases clipped from V and 6 bases from J, the junction kept 6 bases outside the gene matches. CDR1 is SGHRS and CDR2 is YFSETQ in the germline V gene. The CDR3 protein is CASSLQDREDGYTF. CDR3 coding DNA: TGCGCCAGCAGCTTACAGGACAGGGAAGATGGCTACACCTTC.

This clone came up once. The chain employs TRBV30 and TRBJ1-1; unclear D gene. Germline CDR1 GTSNPN, CDR2 SVGIG (reference sequence). The CDR3 has 13 amino acids. V gave up 0 bases and J gave up 6 bases, with 11 bases separating them. The CDR3 spells CAWSVALAAEAFF. CDR3 sequence (DNA): TGTGCCTGGAGTGTAGCGCTGGCCGCTGAAGCTTTCTTT.

This chain connects TRBV5-1 to TRBJ2-5; TRBD2 aligns across 10 bases. The germline V gene encodes CDR1 SGHRS and CDR2 YFSETQ. V gave up 4 bases and J gave up 2 bases; unmatched junction bases: 5. The CDR3 sequence is 15 residues long. DNA for the CDR3: TGCGCCAGCAGCCCCGGACTAGCGGAACAAGAGACCCAGTACTTC. Translation: CASSPGLAEQETQYF. Using reference TRBV5-1 and TRBJ2-5 for the parts outside the CDR3, the full variable domain is KAGVTQTPRYLIKTRGQQVTLSCSPISGHRSVSWYQQTPGQGLQFLFEYFSETQRNKGNFPGRFSGRQFSNSRSEMNVSTLELGDSALYLCASSPGLAEQETQYFGPGTRLLVL.

This chain links TRBV6-6 with TRBJ1-5, with D possibly being TRBD1 (6 bases). Germline-derived CDR1 and CDR2 are MNHNY and SVGAGI (reference sequence). Trimming shortened V by 5 bases and J by 1 base, and 12 bases separated the two germline ends. This CDR3 contains 15 residues. Here the CDR3 reads CASSIDRRSNQPQHF. As DNA, the CDR3 is TGTGCCAGCAGTATAGACAGGAGAAGCAATCAGCCCCAGCATTTT.

The genes are TRBV2 and TRBJ2-2, with D tentatively TRBD1 (5 bases). This CDR3 is built from 15 residues. Germline CDR1 reads SNHLY; CDR2 reads FYNNEI. The V gene lost 6 bases and the J gene lost 7 bases, with 18 bases spanning the gap. CDR3 residues: CASSPWGVRSGELFF. CDR3 sequence (DNA): TGTGCCAGCAGCCCGTGGGGCGTAAGGAGCGGGGAGCTGTTTTTT.

This rearrangement joins TRBV29-1 to TRBJ2-3, with TRBD2 matching over 11 bases. Trimming removed 0 bases from V and 6 bases from J; junction bases left unmatched: 8. There are 16 residues in the CDR3. Germline V CDR1 and CDR2: SQVTM, ANQGSEA. The CDR3 DNA reads as TGCAGCGTTGAAGAAGGCACTAGCGGGAGCAGGGATACGCAGTATTTT. This codes for CSVEEGTSGSRDTQYF.

This clone was observed once. The chain links TRBV6-4 to TRBJ2-3, with 12 positions matching TRBD2. V lost 11 bases, J lost 0 bases, and 6 bases stayed unmatched. Germline CDR1 is MRHNA and CDR2 is SNTAGT. The CDR3 covers 15 residues. As DNA, the CDR3 is TGTGCCCCTGGGACTAGCGGGTCCAGCACAGATACGCAGTATTTT. This translates into CAPGTSGSSTDTQYF.

The sample holds a few counts of this clone. In nucleotides, the CDR3 is TGCGCCAGCAGCCCAGGACTAGCGGGAGCAGAAGAGACCCAGTACTTC. Translating gives CASSPGLAGAEETQYF. The J gene is TRBJ2-5, the V gene TRBV4-1; 13 positions match TRBD2. V was clipped by 4 bases and J by 3 bases; unmatched bases: 5. Germline V gives CDR1 MGHRA, CDR2 YSYEKL. This CDR3 comprises 16 residues.

This clone was found a few times. The chain combines TRBV5-1 with TRBJ2-7, with 7 bases fitting TRBD1. Trimming took 0 bases from V and 3 from J; bases not matched to a gene: 12. CDR3 size: 17 residues. Looked up from germline, CDR1 is SGHRS and CDR2 is YFSETQ. The DNA of the CDR3 is TGCGCCAGCAGCTTGGGGCCAGACAGGGTACGTGGCTACGAGCAGTACTTC. It specifies CASSLGPDRVRGYEQYF.

The count of this clone is one. This chain links TRBV4-1 with TRBJ2-2, with a weak D call TRBD2 (6 bases). Germline CDR1 and CDR2: MGHRA and YSYEKL. V was pared by 2 bases and J by 6 bases, with 13 bases between. The CDR3 is 15 residues long. The CDR3 nucleotides read TGCGCCAGCAGCCAACCAGCGCGGGGAGCCGGGGAGCTGTTTTTT. Amino acids: CASSQPARGAGELFF.

The chain is built from TRBV24-1 and TRBJ2-7; D is perhaps TRBD1 or TRBD2 (5 bases each). The ends were cut back, 5 bases at V and 7 bases at J, with 17 bases in the middle. From germline, CDR1 is KGHDR and CDR2 SFDVKD. The CDR3 has 14 amino acids. DNA of the CDR3: TGTGCCACCAGTGCGGCAGGGAGTGTGGGGGAGCAGTACTTC. Its protein is CATSAAGSVGEQYF.

Only a few counts were recorded for this clone. V gene TRBV4-3 combines with J gene TRBJ1-2; D not certain. The germline V gene encodes CDR1 LGHNA and CDR2 YSLEER. The CDR3 consists of 14 residues. The V end was cut by 2 bases, the J end by 9 bases, with 16 bases between. The DNA for the CDR3 is TGCGCCAGCAGCCAATTAAAGGGCTTTGGTAGCTACACCTTC. Translating it yields CASSQLKGFGSYTF.

This clone has only a few counts. The CDR3 nucleotides read TGTGCCAGCAGTGGGGACAGGGGGCGGCCTACCTACGAGCAGTACTTC. Its translation is CASSGDRGRPTYEQYF. J is TRBJ2-7 and V is TRBV6-4; TRBD1 matches 12 bases. The CDR3 contains 16 residues. The trim removed 4 bases at V and 2 bases at J, leaving 6 bases unmatched. The germline V gene encodes CDR1 MRHNA and CDR2 SNTAGT.

This clone has just a few counts. This rearrangement joins TRBV15 to TRBJ1-2, with a possible D match to TRBD1 (5 bases). Germline-derived CDR1 and CDR2 are LNHNV and YYDKDF (reference sequence). The CDR3 consists of 13 residues. V was shortened by 2 bases and J by 5 bases, with 9 bases between the two germline ends. The CDR3 coding sequence is TGTGCCACCAGCAGAAGGGACGAATATGGCTACACCTTC. Translation gives CATSRRDEYGYTF.

CDR3: CASSGGAWRNEKLFF. Here the CDR3 DNA reads TGTGCCAGCAGTGGGGGGGCGTGGAGAAATGAAAAACTGTTTTTT. The rearrangement links TRBV2 to TRBJ1-4, with a possible D match to TRBD1 (6 bases). Germline V gene data show CDR1 as SNHLY and CDR2 as FYNNEI. The ends were cut back, 4 bases at V and 5 bases at J, with 14 bases in the middle. The CDR3 covers 15 residues.